This TCR beta chain was retrieved from a study of cytomegalovirus exposure and HLA in healthy donors. J was trimmed by 0 bases and V by 0 bases; bases with no gene match: 0. The CDR3 is made up of 15 amino acids. In germline, CDR1 is SGDLS, CDR2 YYNGEE. About this clone itself: Its specificity is unknown.

The PCR had 60 Vbeta and 13 Jbeta primers. Method: immunoSEQ multiplex PCR; TCRdb's copy keeps in-frame clones and lacks some. This repertoire shows fewer than 200,000 clones, roughly 80% found once; its top ten account for 1.9%. The study's findings and limits: The likely origin of a cluster of highly shared sequence variants was a sequencing artifact.

This rearrangement joins TRBV9 to TRBJ1-5, with TRBD1 identical over 7 bases. The sequence derives from a human donor in good health. Sample: PBMCs. The CDR3 sequence: CASSVGTGSNQPQHF. In nucleotides, the CDR3 is TGTGCCAGCAGCGTAGGGACAGGTAGCAATCAGCCCCAGCATTTT.